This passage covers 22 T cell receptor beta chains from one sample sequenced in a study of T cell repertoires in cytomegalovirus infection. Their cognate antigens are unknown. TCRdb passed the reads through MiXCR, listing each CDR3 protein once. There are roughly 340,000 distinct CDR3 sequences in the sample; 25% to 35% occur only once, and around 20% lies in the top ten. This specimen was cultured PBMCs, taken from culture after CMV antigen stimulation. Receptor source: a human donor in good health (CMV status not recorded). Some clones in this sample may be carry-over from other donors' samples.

CDR3 nucleotide sequence: TGTGCCAGCAGCCCGACCCGGGACCGGGGGTATGGCTACACCTTC. Translating gives CASSPTRDRGYGYTF. V usage is TRBV9 and J usage is TRBJ1-2; D is possibly TRBD1 (5 bases). This CDR3 contains 15 residues. The germline V gene encodes CDR1 SGDLS and CDR2 YYNGEE. Trimming removed 4 bases at V and 5 bases at J, with 18 bases between.

The CDR3 is CSARTSGSRYNEQFF. CDR3 in DNA: TGCAGTGCCCGGACTAGCGGAAGCCGCTACAATGAGCAGTTCTTC. The chain couples TRBV20-1 to TRBJ2-1; the match to TRBD2 covers 10 bases. With 6 bases clipped from V and 3 bases from J, the junction kept 8 bases outside the gene matches. The germline CDR1 and CDR2 sequences are DFQATT and SNEGSKA (reference sequence). CDR3 size: 15 residues.

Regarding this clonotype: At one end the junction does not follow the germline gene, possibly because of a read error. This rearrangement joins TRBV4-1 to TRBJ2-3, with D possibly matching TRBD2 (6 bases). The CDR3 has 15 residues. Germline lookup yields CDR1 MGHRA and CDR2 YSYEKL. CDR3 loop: CASSPQAGNTDTQYF. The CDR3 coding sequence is TGTGCCAGCAGCCCGCAGGCGGGGAACACAGATACGCAGTATTTT.

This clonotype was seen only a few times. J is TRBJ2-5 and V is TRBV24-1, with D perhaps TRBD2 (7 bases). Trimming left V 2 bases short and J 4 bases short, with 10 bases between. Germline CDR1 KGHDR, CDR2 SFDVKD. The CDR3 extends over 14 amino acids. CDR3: CATSDSGEGETQYF. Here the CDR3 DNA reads TGTGCCACCAGTGATTCAGGGGAGGGAGAGACCCAGTACTTC.

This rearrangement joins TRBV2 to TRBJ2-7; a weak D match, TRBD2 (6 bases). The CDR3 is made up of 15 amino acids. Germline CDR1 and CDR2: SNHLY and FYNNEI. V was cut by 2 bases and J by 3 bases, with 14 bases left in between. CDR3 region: CASSEIGGKDYEQYF. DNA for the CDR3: TGTGCCAGCAGTGAAATAGGAGGGAAGGACTACGAGCAGTACTTC.

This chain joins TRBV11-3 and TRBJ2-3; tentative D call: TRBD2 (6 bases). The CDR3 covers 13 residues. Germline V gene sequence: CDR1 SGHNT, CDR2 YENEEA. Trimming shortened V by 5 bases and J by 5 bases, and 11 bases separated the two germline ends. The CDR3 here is CASSPKGLDTQYF. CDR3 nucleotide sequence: TGTGCCAGCAGCCCCAAGGGACTAGATACGCAGTATTTT.

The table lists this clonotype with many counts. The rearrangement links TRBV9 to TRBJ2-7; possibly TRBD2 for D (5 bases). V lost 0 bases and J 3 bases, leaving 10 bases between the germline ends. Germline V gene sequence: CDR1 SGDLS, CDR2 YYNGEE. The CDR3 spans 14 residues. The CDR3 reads CASSVGLANYEQYF. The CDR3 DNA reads TGTGCCAGCAGCGTAGGCCTAGCTAACTACGAGCAGTACTTC. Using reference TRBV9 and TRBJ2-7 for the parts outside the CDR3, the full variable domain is DSGVTQTPKHLITATGQRVTLRCSPRSGDLSVYWYQQSLDQGLQFLIQYYNGEERAKGNILERFSAQQFPDLHSELNLSSLELGDSALYFCASSVGLANYEQYFGPGTRLTVT.

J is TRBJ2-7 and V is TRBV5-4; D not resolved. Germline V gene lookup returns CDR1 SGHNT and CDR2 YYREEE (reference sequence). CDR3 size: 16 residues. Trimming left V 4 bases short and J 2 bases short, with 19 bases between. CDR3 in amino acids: CASSVRRLGPTYEQYF. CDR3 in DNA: TGTGCCAGCAGCGTGAGACGTTTGGGTCCCACCTACGAGCAGTACTTC.

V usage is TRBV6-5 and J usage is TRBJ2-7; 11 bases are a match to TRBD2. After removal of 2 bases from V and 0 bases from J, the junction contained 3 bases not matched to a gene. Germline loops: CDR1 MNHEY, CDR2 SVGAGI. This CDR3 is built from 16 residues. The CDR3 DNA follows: TGTGCCAGCAGTTACGCTAGCGGGAGGTCCTCCTACGAGCAGTACTTC. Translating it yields CASSYASGRSSYEQYF.

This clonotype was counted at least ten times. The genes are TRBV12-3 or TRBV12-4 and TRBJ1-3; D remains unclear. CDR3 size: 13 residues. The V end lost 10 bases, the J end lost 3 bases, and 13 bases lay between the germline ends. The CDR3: CATSDSIGNTIYF. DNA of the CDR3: TGTGCCACCTCAGATTCAATTGGAAACACCATATATTTT.

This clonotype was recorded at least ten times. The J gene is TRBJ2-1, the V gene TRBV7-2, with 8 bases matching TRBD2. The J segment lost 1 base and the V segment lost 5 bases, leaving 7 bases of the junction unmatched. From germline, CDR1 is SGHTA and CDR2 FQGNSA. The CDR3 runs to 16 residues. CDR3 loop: CASSPYSGKSYNEQFF. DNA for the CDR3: TGTGCCAGCAGCCCCTATAGCGGGAAGTCCTACAATGAGCAGTTCTTC.

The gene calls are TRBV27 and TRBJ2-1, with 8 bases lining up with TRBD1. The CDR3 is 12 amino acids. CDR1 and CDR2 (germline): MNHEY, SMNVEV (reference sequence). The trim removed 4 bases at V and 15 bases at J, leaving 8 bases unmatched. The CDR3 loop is CASSSIGTGAFF. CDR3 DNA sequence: TGTGCCAGCAGTTCCATAGGGACAGGAGCGTTCTTC.

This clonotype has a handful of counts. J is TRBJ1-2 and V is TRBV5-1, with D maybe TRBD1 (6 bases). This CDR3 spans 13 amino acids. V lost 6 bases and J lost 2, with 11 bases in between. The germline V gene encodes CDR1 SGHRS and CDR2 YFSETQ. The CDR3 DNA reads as TGCGCCAGCAAAACGACAGGCAACTATGGCTACACCTTC. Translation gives CASKTTGNYGYTF.

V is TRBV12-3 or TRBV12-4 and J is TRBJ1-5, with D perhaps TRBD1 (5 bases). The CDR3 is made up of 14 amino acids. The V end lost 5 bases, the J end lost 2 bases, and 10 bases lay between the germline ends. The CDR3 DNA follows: TGTGCCAGCAGTCAGGGATTCGGCAATCAGCCCCAGCATTTT. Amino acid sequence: CASSQGFGNQPQHF.

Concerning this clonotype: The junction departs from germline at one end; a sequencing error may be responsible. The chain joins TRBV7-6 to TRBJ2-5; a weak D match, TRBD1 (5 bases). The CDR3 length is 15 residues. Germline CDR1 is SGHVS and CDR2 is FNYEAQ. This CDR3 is CASSFFPQGTETQYF. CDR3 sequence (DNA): TGTGCTAGCAGCTTCTTTCCCCAGGGAACGGAGACCCAGTACTTC.

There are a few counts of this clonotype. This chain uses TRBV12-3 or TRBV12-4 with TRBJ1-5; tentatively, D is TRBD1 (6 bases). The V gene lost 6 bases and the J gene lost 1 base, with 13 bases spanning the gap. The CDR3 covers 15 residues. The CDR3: CASSPGELSNQPQHF. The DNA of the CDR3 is TGTGCCAGCAGCCCAGGGGAATTGAGCAATCAGCCCCAGCATTTT.

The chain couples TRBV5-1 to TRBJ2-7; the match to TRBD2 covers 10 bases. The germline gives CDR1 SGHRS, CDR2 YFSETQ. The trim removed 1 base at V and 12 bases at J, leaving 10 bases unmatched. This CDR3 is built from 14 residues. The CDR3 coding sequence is TGCGCCAGCAGCTTGATTAGCGGGAGGCCTCAACTGTACTTC. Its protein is CASSLISGRPQLYF.

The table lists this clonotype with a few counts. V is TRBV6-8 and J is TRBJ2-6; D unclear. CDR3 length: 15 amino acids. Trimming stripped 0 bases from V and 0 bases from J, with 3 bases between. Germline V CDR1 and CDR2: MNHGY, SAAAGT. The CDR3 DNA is TGTGCCAGCAGTTACTCGGTCTCTGGGGCCAACGTCCTGACTTTC. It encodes CASSYSVSGANVLTF.

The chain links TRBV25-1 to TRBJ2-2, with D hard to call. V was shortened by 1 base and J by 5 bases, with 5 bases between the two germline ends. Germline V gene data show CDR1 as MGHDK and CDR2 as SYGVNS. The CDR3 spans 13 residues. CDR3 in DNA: TGTGCCAGCAGTGAATGGTTGACCGGGGAGCTGTTTTTT. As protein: CASSEWLTGELFF. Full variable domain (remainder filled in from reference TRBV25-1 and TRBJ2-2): EADIYQTPRYLVIGTGKKITLECSQTMGHDKMYWYQQDPGMELHLIHYSYGVNSTEKGDLSSESTVSRIRTEHFPLTLESARPSHTSQYLCASSEWLTGELFFGEGSRLTVL.

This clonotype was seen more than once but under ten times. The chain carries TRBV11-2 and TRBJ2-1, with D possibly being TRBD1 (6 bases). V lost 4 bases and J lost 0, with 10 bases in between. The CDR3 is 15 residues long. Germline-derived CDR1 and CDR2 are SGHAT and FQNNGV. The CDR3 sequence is CASSSLQGSYNEQFF. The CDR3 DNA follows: TGTGCCAGCAGCTCCCTACAGGGCTCCTACAATGAGCAGTTCTTC.

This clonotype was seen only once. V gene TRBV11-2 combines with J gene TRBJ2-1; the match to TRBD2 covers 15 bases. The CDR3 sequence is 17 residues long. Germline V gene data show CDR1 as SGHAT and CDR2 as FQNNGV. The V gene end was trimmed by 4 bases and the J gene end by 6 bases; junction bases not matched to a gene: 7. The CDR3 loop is CASSSNGLAGGRNEQFF. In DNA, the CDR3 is TGTGCCAGCAGCTCCAACGGACTAGCGGGAGGGCGCAATGAGCAGTTCTTC.

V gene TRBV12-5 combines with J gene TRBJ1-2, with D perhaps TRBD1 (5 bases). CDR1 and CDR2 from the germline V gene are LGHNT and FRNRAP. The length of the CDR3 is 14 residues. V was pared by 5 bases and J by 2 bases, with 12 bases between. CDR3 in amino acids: CASGQTGPNYGYTF. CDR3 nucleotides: TGTGCTAGTGGTCAGACGGGACCCAACTATGGCTACACCTTC.